There are a few counts of the clone carrying this T cell receptor (beta chain). Its specificity is unknown. Losses at the gene ends were 0 bases for V and 1 base for J; bases not matched to a gene: 5. The CDR3 has 16 residues. Germline-derived CDR1 and CDR2 are LGHNA and YSLEER. These data come from a study of CD8 T cells in ankylosing spondylitis. Study outcomes and limitations: Disease-linked clones were CD8+ and relatively rare in peripheral blood. There was a TCR beta motif, made of several highly homologous variants, that appeared characteristic of ankylosing spondylitis blood.

Each CDR3 protein is one row after TCRdb ran MiXCR on the 5' RACE reads. The sample includes 800,000 to 900,000 distinct CDR3 sequences, approximately 12% of them seen just once. V and J are TRBV4-3 and TRBJ2-7; TRBD2 matches at 8 bases. Material: blood, either unsorted or a sorted T cell fraction (not recorded which). The source is a male donor with ankylosing spondylitis. The CDR3 here is CASSQESGTRSYEQYF. CDR3 in DNA: TGCGCCAGCAGCCAAGAGTCCGGGACTAGGTCCTACGAGCAGTACTTC.